Shown below are 30 T cell receptor beta chains from a single sample sequenced in a study of blood T cell repertoires in COVID-19. Using immunoSEQ multiplex PCR, the repertoire was profiled, and TCRdb retains in-frame clones only, with some absent. The profile shows around 150,000 clones, around four fifths of them singletons. Sequencing was done on a sample of peripheral blood. Receptors were obtained from an older man with acute or convalescent COVID-19.

The CDR3 loop reads CASSSSGVSYEQYF. In DNA form, the CDR3 reads TGTGCCAGCAGCTCTAGCGGGGTAAGCTACGAGCAGTACTTC. This chain uses TRBV7-6 with TRBJ2-7; 9 positions match TRBD2. The CDR3 contains 14 residues. V gave up 4 bases and J gave up 3 bases; unmatched junction bases: 4. In germline, CDR1 is SGHVS, CDR2 FNYEAQ.

The V gene is TRBV29-1, the J gene TRBJ1-2; 8 bases match TRBD1. The CDR3 has 18 residues. V shed 0 bases and J 5 bases; nucleotides not matched to a gene: 17. Germline V gene lookup returns CDR1 SQVTM and CDR2 ANQGSEA. The CDR3 region is CSVEDSSDSRGQGYGYTF. The CDR3 nucleotides read TGCAGCGTTGAAGATTCTTCCGATTCCAGGGGGCAGGGGTATGGCTACACCTTC. Complete variable domain (other parts from reference TRBV29-1 and TRBJ1-2): SAVISQKPSRDICQRGTSLTIQCQVDSQVTMMFWYRQQPGQSLTLIATANQGSEATYESGFVIDKFPISRPNLTFSTLTVSNMSPEDSSIYLCSVEDSSDSRGQGYGYTFGSGTRLTVV.

The rearrangement joins TRBV10-3 to TRBJ2-1, with 7 bases lining up with TRBD2. This CDR3 has 14 amino acids. V lost 8 bases and J lost 6; bases outside the gene matches: 10. Germline values: CDR1 ENHRY, CDR2 SYGVKD. CDR3 protein: CAISSREAGNEQFF. Here the CDR3 DNA reads TGTGCCATCTCCAGTCGGGAGGCGGGCAATGAGCAGTTCTTC.

This sequence joins TRBV2 and TRBJ1-1; the D gene is possibly TRBD1 (5 bases). In germline, CDR1 is SNHLY, CDR2 FYNNEI. The CDR3 loop spans 13 amino acids. The germline V and J ends were trimmed by 6 bases and 4 bases, with 12 bases remaining between them. CDR3 amino acids: CASSWDSSTEAFF. The CDR3 bases are TGTGCCAGCAGCTGGGACTCAAGCACTGAAGCTTTCTTT.

The chain joins TRBV3-1 (or the pseudogene TRBV3-2) to TRBJ1-5; D is ambiguous. Germline-derived CDR1 and CDR2 are LGHDT and YNNKEL (reference sequence). The V and J ends lost 0 bases and 2 bases respectively, with 5 bases between them. The CDR3 length is 14 residues. The chain's CDR3 is CASSQDVGNQPQHF. The DNA for the CDR3 is TGTGCCAGCAGCCAAGACGTCGGCAATCAGCCCCAGCATTTT.

The chain links TRBV6-5 to TRBJ1-1; D not certain. The CDR3 contains 15 residues. V dropped 6 bases and J dropped 7 bases, with 21 bases sitting between them. The germline V gene has CDR1 MNHEY and CDR2 SVGAGI. This CDR3 is CASRKNSGGFSEAFF. The CDR3 DNA follows: TGTGCCAGCAGGAAGAATTCGGGAGGATTTAGTGAAGCTTTCTTT.

Relative to its sample, this clone is medium-sized (0.01 to 0.1%). The chain employs TRBV18 and TRBJ1-1; D may be TRBD1 (6 bases). The V and J ends lost 2 bases and 4 bases respectively, with 14 bases between them. The CDR3 length is 15 residues. CDR1 is KGHSH and CDR2 is LQKENI in the germline V gene. The CDR3 DNA reads as TGTGCCAGCTCACCAGGGGGCACATGGGGCACTGAAGCTTTCTTT. Its translation is CASSPGGTWGTEAFF. The variable domain in full, completed from reference TRBV18 and TRBJ1-1, reads NAGVMQNPRHLVRRRGQEARLRCSPMKGHSHVYWYRQLPEEGLKFMVYLQKENIIDESGMPKERFSAEFPKEGPSILRIQQVVRGDSAAYFCASSPGGTWGTEAFFGQGTRLTVV.

The V and J genes are TRBV27 and TRBJ1-6, with D possibly being TRBD1 (5 bases). CDR3 length: 20 residues. Germline CDR1 MNHEY, CDR2 SMNVEV (reference sequence). Trimming cost V 4 bases and J 4 bases, with 26 bases left between them. The CDR3 here is CASSSDMQPQGFGYNSPLHF. As DNA, the CDR3 is TGTGCCAGCAGTTCCGACATGCAGCCCCAGGGTTTCGGTTATAATTCACCCCTCCACTTT.

CDR3 protein: CASSYSPTGVNEQYF. The CDR3 nucleotides are TGTGCCAGCAGTTATTCCCCGACAGGGGTTAACGAGCAGTACTTC. The chain combines TRBV6-2 or TRBV6-3 with TRBJ2-7, with 8 bases that match TRBD1. Germline V gives CDR1 MNHEY, CDR2 SVGEGT. The length of the CDR3 is 15 residues. Germline trimming cut 3 bases from V and 5 bases from J; bases unmatched to any gene: 9.

This clone was seen more than once but under ten times. The rearrangement uses TRBV19 and TRBJ2-7, with 8 positions matching TRBD1. Trimming removed 4 bases from V and 5 bases from J; junction bases left unmatched: 7. Germline CDR1 LNHDA, CDR2 SQIVND (reference sequence). The length of the CDR3 is 14 residues. The DNA for the CDR3 is TGTGCCAGTAGTACCAGGACAGGGAATGACGAGCAGTACTTC. It codes for CASSTRTGNDEQYF.

The CDR3 loop is CASRAGQGSSYEQYF. CDR3 coding DNA: TGTGCCAGCAGAGCCGGACAGGGGAGCTCCTACGAGCAGTACTTC. V gene TRBV6-6 combines with J gene TRBJ2-7, with 9 positions matching TRBD1. The CDR3 extends over 15 amino acids. With 6 bases clipped from V and 0 bases from J, the junction kept 6 bases outside the gene matches. CDR1 is MNHNY and CDR2 is SVGAGI in the germline V gene (reference sequence).

The chain couples TRBV9 to TRBJ2-1, with 11 bases that match TRBD2. Trimming cost V 3 bases and J 0 bases; bases outside gene matches: 17. This CDR3 has 21 amino acids. Germline loops: CDR1 SGDLS, CDR2 YYNGEE. CDR3 nucleotide sequence: TGTGCCAGCAGCGCCAACCCCCGAGACGGACTAGCGGGCATCTCCTACAATGAGCAGTTCTTC. Protein sequence: CASSANPRDGLAGISYNEQFF.

V gene TRBV28 combines with J gene TRBJ2-7, with 9 nucleotides matching TRBD1. The junction had 6 bases not matched to a gene; V was cut back by 5 bases and J by 1 base. The CDR3 totals 15 residues. Looked up from germline, CDR1 is MDHEN and CDR2 is SYDVKM. The CDR3 protein is CASSPRDRDSYEQYF. CDR3 DNA sequence: TGTGCCAGCAGTCCCCGGGACAGGGATTCCTACGAGCAGTACTTC.

The chain employs TRBV5-1 and TRBJ2-1; TRBD1 agrees at 7 bases. The CDR3 loop spans 14 amino acids. With 2 bases clipped from V and 6 bases from J, the junction kept 5 bases outside the gene matches. CDR1 SGHRS and CDR2 YFSETQ come from the germline V gene. CDR3 DNA sequence: TGCGCCAGCAGCTTCGACAGGGTTGGCAATGAGCAGTTCTTC. It yields the protein CASSFDRVGNEQFF.

The rearrangement joins TRBV11-2 to TRBJ2-1, with TRBD2 identical over 10 bases. The CDR3 spans 16 residues. V lost 1 base, J lost 6 bases, and 6 bases stayed unmatched. CDR1 is SGHAT, CDR2 FQNNGV, per germline. The CDR3, as DNA: TGTGCCAGCAGCTTAGTGCGGGCTAGCGGGGGCAATGAGCAGTTCTTC. It yields the protein CASSLVRASGGNEQFF.

The chain is built from TRBV5-1 and TRBJ2-5; tentatively, D is TRBD1 (6 bases). CDR1 is SGHRS, CDR2 YFSETQ, per germline. The length of the CDR3 is 17 residues. V lost 2 bases, J lost 1 base, and 18 bases lay in between. The CDR3 reads CASSFRGAAIPQETQYF. The CDR3 nucleotides read TGCGCCAGCAGCTTCAGGGGAGCGGCCATACCCCAAGAGACCCAGTACTTC. Together with reference TRBV5-1 and TRBJ2-5, the CDR3 gives the full variable domain: KAGVTQTPRYLIKTRGQQVTLSCSPISGHRSVSWYQQTPGQGLQFLFEYFSETQRNKGNFPGRFSGRQFSNSRSEMNVSTLELGDSALYLCASSFRGAAIPQETQYFGPGTRLLVL.

The chain uses TRBV3-1 (or the pseudogene TRBV3-2) and TRBJ2-1, with 12 bases that match TRBD2. V gave up 5 bases and J gave up 6 bases; unmatched junction bases: 8. The CDR3 extends over 16 amino acids. From germline, CDR1 is LGHDT and CDR2 YNNKEL (reference sequence). CDR3 sequence (DNA): TGTGCCAGCAGCGATCCAGTACTAGCGGGGGGCAATGAGCAGTTCTTC. It specifies CASSDPVLAGGNEQFF.

V usage is TRBV7-3 and J usage is TRBJ2-5; D uncertain. The germline gives CDR1 SGHTA, CDR2 FQGTGA. The CDR3 is 13 amino acids. V lost 4 bases, J lost 5 bases, and 11 bases lay in between. As DNA, the CDR3 is TGTGCCAGCAGCTCCTCCGCGTGGGAGACCCAGTACTTC. This encodes CASSSSAWETQYF.

The chain joins TRBV7-9 to TRBJ1-3, with 7 bases lining up with TRBD1. Germline-derived CDR1 and CDR2 are SEHNR and FQNEAQ (reference sequence). Germline trimming cut 5 bases from V and 2 bases from J; bases unmatched to any gene: 3. The CDR3 extends over 14 amino acids. The CDR3 region has the DNA TGTGCCAGCAGCGACACAGGGGCTGGAAACACCATATATTTT. Translation gives CASSDTGAGNTIYF.

This chain joins TRBV7-2 and TRBJ1-2; weak D call: TRBD1 (6 bases). V lost 5 bases and J lost 4, with 14 bases in between. The CDR3 extends over 14 amino acids. Germline V gene lookup returns CDR1 SGHTA and CDR2 FQGNSA. In DNA, the CDR3 is TGTGCCAGCAGCACCTCGACAGGTCCCTATGGCTACACCTTC. As protein: CASSTSTGPYGYTF.

The chain is built from TRBV28 and TRBJ2-7; 7 bases are shared with TRBD1. The trim removed 5 bases at V and 6 bases at J, leaving 4 bases unmatched. The germline V gene encodes CDR1 MDHEN and CDR2 SYDVKM. The CDR3 runs 12 residues. The CDR3 reads CASSRQGVEQYF. The CDR3 coding sequence is TGTGCCAGCAGTCGTCAGGGGGTCGAGCAGTACTTC.

The rearrangement joins TRBV5-4 to TRBJ1-2, with D perhaps TRBD1 (6 bases). The CDR3 contains 14 residues. Trimming took off 4 bases at V and 2 bases at J, with 12 bases between the two ends. CDR1 is SGHNT and CDR2 is YYREEE in the germline V gene (reference sequence). The CDR3 protein is CASSQATGNYGYTF. The CDR3 nucleotides are TGTGCCAGCAGCCAAGCCACAGGGAACTATGGCTACACCTTC.

The rearrangement joins TRBV2 to TRBJ1-4, with 7 bases fitting TRBD1. Germline V CDR1 and CDR2: SNHLY, FYNNEI. This CDR3 is 15 amino acids long. V gave up 4 bases and J gave up 4 bases; unmatched junction bases: 6. This chain's CDR3 is CASSVQGQLNEKLFF. The CDR3 nucleotides read TGTGCCAGCAGTGTCCAGGGACAGCTTAATGAAAAACTGTTTTTT. Supplemented by reference TRBV2 and TRBJ1-4, the full variable domain reads EPEVTQTPSHQVTQMGQEVILRCVPISNHLYFYWYRQILGQKVEFLVSFYNNEISEKSEIFDDQFSVERPDGSNFTLKIRSTKLEDSAMYFCASSVQGQLNEKLFFGSGTQLSVL.

The rearrangement joins TRBV7-2 to TRBJ1-5, with 7 bases lining up with TRBD1. This CDR3 has 17 amino acids. Trimming at V came to 4 bases and at J to 6 bases, leaving 15 bases not matched to a gene. From germline, CDR1 is SGHTA and CDR2 FQGNSA. CDR3 DNA: TGTGCCAGCAGCTCCCCTTCGGGGGCAGGGGGAGGTCAGCCCCAGCATTTT. This sequence encodes CASSSPSGAGGGQPQHF.

Details on this clone: The sample carries other DNA sequences with the same CDR3. The J gene is TRBJ2-1, the V gene TRBV15; weak D call: TRBD1 (5 bases). Trimming cost V 1 base and J 1 base, with 5 bases left between them. The CDR3 is made up of 14 amino acids. Germline CDR1 LNHNV, CDR2 YYDKDF (reference sequence). This chain's CDR3 is CATSRAGSYNEQFF. The CDR3, as DNA: TGTGCCACCAGCAGAGCAGGGTCCTACAATGAGCAGTTCTTC.

This chain uses TRBV6-4 with TRBJ2-1; a possible D gene is TRBD2 (5 bases). The CDR3 runs to 14 residues. In germline, CDR1 is MRHNA, CDR2 SNTAGT. Trimming shortened V by 11 bases and J by 10 bases, and 24 bases separated the two germline ends. In DNA form, the CDR3 reads TGTGCCCGTCGAACTAGAGGAGTCTCCGGAGAGCAGTTCTTC. This gives the protein CARRTRGVSGEQFF.

This chain connects TRBV14 to TRBJ2-3, with D possibly TRBD1 on 5 matching bases. V dropped 0 bases and J dropped 0 bases, with 19 bases sitting between them. The CDR3 totals 19 residues. CDR1 and CDR2 (germline): SGHDN, FVKESK. CDR3 in amino acids: CASSQDFVVQGWSTDTQYF. CDR3 sequence (DNA): TGTGCCAGCAGCCAAGATTTCGTCGTTCAGGGTTGGAGCACAGATACGCAGTATTTT. Full variable domain (missing parts from reference TRBV14 and TRBJ2-3): EAGVTQFPSHSVIEKGQTVTLRCDPISGHDNLYWYRRVMGKEIKFLLHFVKESKQDESGMPNNRFLAERTGGTYSTLKVQPAELEDSGVYFCASSQDFVVQGWSTDTQYFGPGTRLTVL.

The chain recombines TRBV3-1 (or the pseudogene TRBV3-2) with TRBJ1-6, with 8 bases fitting TRBD1. V was pared by 1 base and J by 12 bases, with 5 bases of the junction left unmatched. Germline V gene data show CDR1 as LGHDT and CDR2 as YNNKEL (reference sequence). The CDR3 is made up of 14 amino acids. The CDR3 DNA reads as TGTGCCAGCAGCCAAGGGACAGGGTATAAACCCCTCCACTTT. This sequence encodes CASSQGTGYKPLHF.

The J gene is TRBJ2-2, the V gene TRBV6-5; possible D gene TRBD2, 5 bases. Germline V gene sequence: CDR1 MNHEY, CDR2 SVGAGI. The CDR3 runs 15 residues. The V end was cut by 7 bases, the J end by 3 bases, with 15 bases between. The chain's CDR3 is CASTPQRPHTGELFF. DNA of the CDR3: TGTGCCAGCACCCCCCAGCGGCCCCACACCGGGGAGCTGTTTTTT.

Only one count was recorded for this clone. This rearrangement joins TRBV12-3 or TRBV12-4 to TRBJ2-7, with TRBD1 as a possible D gene (6 bases). The V end lost 6 bases, the J end lost 7 bases, and 16 bases lay between the germline ends. The CDR3 is 13 residues long. The CDR3 region is CASRPGQRGEQYF. The CDR3 region has the DNA TGTGCCAGCAGGCCGGGGCAAAGGGGGGAGCAGTACTTC.